This TCR beta chain was found in a study of chemoradiotherapy in HPV16-positive cancers. About the research overall: Candidate HPV-specific T-cell clones and common TCR motifs came from functional assays in two HPV16-positive patients. Study-level results: Only a couple of HPV16-positive patients supplied the functional HPV-specificity definition.

Produced via immunoSEQ multiplex PCR; TCRdb's table is partial and in-frame only. The sample lists roughly 13,000 clones, 69% occurring once. This clone came up a few times. The antigen is undetermined. Trimming took 4 bases from V and 1 from J, leaving 14 bases between them. CDR1 is SGDLS and CDR2 is YYNGEE in the germline V gene. This CDR3 spans 15 amino acids. The chain combines TRBV9 with TRBJ1-1; no clear D gene. This sequence originates from a human donor with HPV-associated anogenital cancer. Sampling was performed from a patient who underwent chemoradiotherapy. The DNA for the CDR3 is TGTGCCAGCAGCCCAGATGGGCGGTCGAACACTGAAGCTTTCTTT. Its protein product is CASSPDGRSNTEAFF. The whole variable domain, remainder taken from reference TRBV9 and TRBJ1-1, is DSGVTQTPKHLITATGQRVTLRCSPRSGDLSVYWYQQSLDQGLQFLIQYYNGEERAKGNILERFSAQQFPDLHSELNLSSLELGDSALYFCASSPDGRSNTEAFFGQGTRLTVV.